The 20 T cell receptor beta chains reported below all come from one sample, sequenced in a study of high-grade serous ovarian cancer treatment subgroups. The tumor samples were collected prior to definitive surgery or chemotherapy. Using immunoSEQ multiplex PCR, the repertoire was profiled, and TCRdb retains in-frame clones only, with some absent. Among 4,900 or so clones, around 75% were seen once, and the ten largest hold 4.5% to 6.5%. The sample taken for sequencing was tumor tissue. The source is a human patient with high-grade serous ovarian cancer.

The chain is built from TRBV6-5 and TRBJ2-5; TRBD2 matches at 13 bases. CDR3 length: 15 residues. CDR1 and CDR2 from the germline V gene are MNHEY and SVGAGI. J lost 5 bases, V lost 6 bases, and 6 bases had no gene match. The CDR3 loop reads CASSRTSGGMETQYF. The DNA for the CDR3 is TGTGCCAGCAGCCGGACTAGCGGGGGTATGGAGACCCAGTACTTC.

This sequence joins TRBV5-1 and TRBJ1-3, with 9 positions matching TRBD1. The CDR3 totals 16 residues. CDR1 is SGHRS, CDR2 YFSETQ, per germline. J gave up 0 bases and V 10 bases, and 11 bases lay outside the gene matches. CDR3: CAPKGDRASSGNTIYF. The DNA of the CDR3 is TGCGCCCCAAAGGGGGACAGGGCCTCCTCTGGAAACACCATATATTTT. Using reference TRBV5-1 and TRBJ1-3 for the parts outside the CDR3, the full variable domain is KAGVTQTPRYLIKTRGQQVTLSCSPISGHRSVSWYQQTPGQGLQFLFEYFSETQRNKGNFPGRFSGRQFSNSRSEMNVSTLELGDSALYLCAPKGDRASSGNTIYFGEGSWLTVV.

Written as DNA, the CDR3 is TGTGCCAGCAAAGGACAGGGCTCCTATGGCTACACCTTC. It translates to CASKGQGSYGYTF. The rearrangement links TRBV10-3 to TRBJ1-2, with TRBD1 matching over 8 bases. CDR3 length: 13 residues. Germline assignment: CDR1 ENHRY and CDR2 SYGVKD. Trimming cost V 10 bases and J 4 bases; bases outside gene matches: 8.

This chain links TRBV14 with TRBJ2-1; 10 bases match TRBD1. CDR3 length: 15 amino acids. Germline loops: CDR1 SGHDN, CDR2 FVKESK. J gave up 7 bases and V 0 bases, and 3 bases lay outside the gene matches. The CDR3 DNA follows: TGTGCCAGCAGCCAAGATAGGGGACAGGGGAATGAGCAGTTCTTC. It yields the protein CASSQDRGQGNEQFF.

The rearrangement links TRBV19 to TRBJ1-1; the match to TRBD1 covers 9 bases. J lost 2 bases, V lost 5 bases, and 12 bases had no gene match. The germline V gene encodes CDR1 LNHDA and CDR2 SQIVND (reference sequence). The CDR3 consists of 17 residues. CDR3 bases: TGTGCCAGTAGTTTTGGGACAGGGCGGGTTGTCAACACTGAAGCTTTCTTT. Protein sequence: CASSFGTGRVVNTEAFF.

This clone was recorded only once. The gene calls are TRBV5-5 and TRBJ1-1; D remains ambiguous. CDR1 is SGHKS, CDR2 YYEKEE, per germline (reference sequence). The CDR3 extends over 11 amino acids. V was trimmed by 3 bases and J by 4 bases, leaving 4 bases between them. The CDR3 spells CASSYSTEAFF. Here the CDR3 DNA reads TGTGCCAGCAGCTACAGCACTGAAGCTTTCTTT.

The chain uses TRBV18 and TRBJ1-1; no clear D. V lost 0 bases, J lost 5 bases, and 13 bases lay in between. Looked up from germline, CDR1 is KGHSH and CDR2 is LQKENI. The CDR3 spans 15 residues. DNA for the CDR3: TGTGCCAGCTCACCACCTCGCGGGGATTGGACTGAAGCTTTCTTT. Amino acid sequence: CASSPPRGDWTEAFF.

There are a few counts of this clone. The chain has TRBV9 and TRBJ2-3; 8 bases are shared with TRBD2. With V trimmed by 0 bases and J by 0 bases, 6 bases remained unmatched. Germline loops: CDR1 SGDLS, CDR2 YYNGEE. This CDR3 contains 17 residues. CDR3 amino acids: CASSVATGGASTDTQYF. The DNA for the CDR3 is TGTGCCAGCAGCGTAGCTACGGGGGGGGCTAGCACAGATACGCAGTATTTT.

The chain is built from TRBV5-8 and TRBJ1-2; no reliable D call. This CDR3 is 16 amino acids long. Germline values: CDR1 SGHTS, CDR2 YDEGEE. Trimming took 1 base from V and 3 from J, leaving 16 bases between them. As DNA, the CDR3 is TGTGCCAGCAGCTTGACAAGGTGGCGGTCGGACTATGGCTACACCTTC. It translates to CASSLTRWRSDYGYTF. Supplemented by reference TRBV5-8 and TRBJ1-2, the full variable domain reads EAGVTQSPTHLIKTRGQQATLRCSPISGHTSVYWYQQALGLGLQFLLWYDEGEERNRGNFPPRFSGRQFPNYSSELNVNALELEDSALYLCASSLTRWRSDYGYTFGSGTRLTVV.

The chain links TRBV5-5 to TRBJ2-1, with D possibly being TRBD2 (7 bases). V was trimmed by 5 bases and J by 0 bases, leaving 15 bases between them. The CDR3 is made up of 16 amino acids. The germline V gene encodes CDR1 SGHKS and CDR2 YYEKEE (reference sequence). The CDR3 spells CASRKGGGSSYNEQFF. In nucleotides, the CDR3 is TGTGCCAGCAGAAAGGGCGGGGGCAGCTCCTACAATGAGCAGTTCTTC.

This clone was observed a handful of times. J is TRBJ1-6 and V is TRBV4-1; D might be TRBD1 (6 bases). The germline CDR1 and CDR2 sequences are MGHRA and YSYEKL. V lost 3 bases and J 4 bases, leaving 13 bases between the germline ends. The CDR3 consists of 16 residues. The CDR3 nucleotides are TGCGCCAGCAGCCATGACGGGCAGGGGTATAATTCACCCCTCCACTTT. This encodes CASSHDGQGYNSPLHF.

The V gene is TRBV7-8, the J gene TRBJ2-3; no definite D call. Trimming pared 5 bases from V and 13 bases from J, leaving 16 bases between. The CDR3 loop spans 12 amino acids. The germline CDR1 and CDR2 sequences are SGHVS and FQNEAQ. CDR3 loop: CASSLSGQAEYF. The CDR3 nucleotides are TGTGCCAGCAGCCTCTCTGGCCAGGCGGAGTATTTT.

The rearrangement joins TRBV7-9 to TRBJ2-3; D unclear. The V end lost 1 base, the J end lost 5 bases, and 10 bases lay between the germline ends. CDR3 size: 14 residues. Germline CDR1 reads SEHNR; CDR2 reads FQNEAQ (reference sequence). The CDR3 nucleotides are TGTGCCAGCAGCTTAGGGCACTTGGGAGATACGCAGTATTTT. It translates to CASSLGHLGDTQYF.

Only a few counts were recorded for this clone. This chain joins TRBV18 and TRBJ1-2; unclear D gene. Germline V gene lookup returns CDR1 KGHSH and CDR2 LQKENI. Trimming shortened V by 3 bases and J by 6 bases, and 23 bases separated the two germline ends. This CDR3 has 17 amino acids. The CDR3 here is CASSPPRGGQQVDGYTF. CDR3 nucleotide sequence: TGTGCCAGCTCACCCCCTAGAGGAGGGCAGCAGGTGGATGGCTACACCTTC.

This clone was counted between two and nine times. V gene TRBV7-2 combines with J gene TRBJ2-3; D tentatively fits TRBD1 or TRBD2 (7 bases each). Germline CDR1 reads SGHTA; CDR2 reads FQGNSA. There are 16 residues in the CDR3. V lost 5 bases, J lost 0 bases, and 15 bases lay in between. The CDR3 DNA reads TGTGCCAGCAGCCATAGACAGGGAGGGAGCACAGATACGCAGTATTTT. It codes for CASSHRQGGSTDTQYF.

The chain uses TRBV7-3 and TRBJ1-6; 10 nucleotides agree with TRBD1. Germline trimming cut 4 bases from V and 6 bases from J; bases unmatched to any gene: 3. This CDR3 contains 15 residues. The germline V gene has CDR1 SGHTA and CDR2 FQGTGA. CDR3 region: CASSSGQGGNSPLHF. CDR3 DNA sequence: TGTGCCAGCAGCTCCGGACAGGGGGGTAATTCACCCCTCCACTTT.

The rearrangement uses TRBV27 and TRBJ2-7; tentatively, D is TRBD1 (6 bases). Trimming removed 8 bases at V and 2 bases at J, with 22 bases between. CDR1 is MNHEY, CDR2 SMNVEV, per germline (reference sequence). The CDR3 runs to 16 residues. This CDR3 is CASGLLGQGRTYEQYF. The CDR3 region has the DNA TGTGCCAGCGGACTCTTAGGGCAGGGGAGAACCTACGAGCAGTACTTC.

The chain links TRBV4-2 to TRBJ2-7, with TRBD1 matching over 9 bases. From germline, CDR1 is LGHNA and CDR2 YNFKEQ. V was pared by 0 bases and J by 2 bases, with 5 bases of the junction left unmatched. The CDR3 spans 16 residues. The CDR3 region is CASSQDGTGRAYEQYF. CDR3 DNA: TGTGCCAGCAGCCAAGATGGGACAGGGAGGGCCTACGAGCAGTACTTC.

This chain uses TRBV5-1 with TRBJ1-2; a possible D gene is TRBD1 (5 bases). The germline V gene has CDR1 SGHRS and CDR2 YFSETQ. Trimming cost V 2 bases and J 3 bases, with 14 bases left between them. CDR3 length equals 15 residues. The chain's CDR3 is CASSFGGEEHYGYTF. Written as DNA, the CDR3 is TGCGCCAGCAGCTTCGGGGGAGAGGAGCACTATGGCTACACCTTC.

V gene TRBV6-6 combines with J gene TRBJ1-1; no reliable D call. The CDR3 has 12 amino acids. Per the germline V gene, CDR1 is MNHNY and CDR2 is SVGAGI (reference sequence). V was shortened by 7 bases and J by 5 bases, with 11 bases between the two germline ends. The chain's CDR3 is CASTLSGTEAFF. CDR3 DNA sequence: TGTGCCAGCACCCTCAGCGGGACTGAAGCTTTCTTT.